Below, 25 T cell receptor beta chains from the same sample are listed, as sequenced in a study of blood T cell repertoires in COVID-19. Libraries were prepared by immunoSEQ multiplex PCR; TCRdb keeps only in-frame clonotypes and omits some of them. There are 200,000 to 250,000 clones in the sample; roughly nine tenths occur only once, and roughly 5.8% lies in the top ten. The source material was peripheral blood. The source of these receptors is a man aged 55-75 years with acute or convalescent COVID-19.

This clone came up a few times. The chain recombines TRBV7-3 with TRBJ2-1; 12 positions agree with TRBD2. Germline lookup yields CDR1 SGHTA and CDR2 FQGTGA. The V and J ends lost 7 bases and 9 bases, in that order; junction bases with no gene match: 13. This CDR3 is built from 16 residues. In nucleotides, the CDR3 is TGTGCCAGCACCAAGGACCTAGCGGGAGGGCCTGGTGAGCAGTTCTTC. Translation gives CASTKDLAGGPGEQFF. Based on the CDR3 plus reference TRBV7-3 and TRBJ2-1, the full variable domain is GAGVSQTPSNKVTEKGKYVELRCDPISGHTALYWYRQSLGQGPEFLIYFQGTGAADDSGLPNDRFFAVRPEGSVSTLKIQRTERGDSAVYLCASTKDLAGGPGEQFFGPGTRLTVL.

This clone was counted between two and nine times. The chain is built from TRBV11-2 and TRBJ1-5; D gene uncertain. Trimming stripped 2 bases from V and 2 bases from J, with 7 bases between. The CDR3 is 14 amino acids. CDR1 is SGHAT and CDR2 is FQNNGV in the germline V gene. The CDR3 DNA reads TGTGCCAGCAGCTTATCCACGGGCAATCAGCCCCAGCATTTT. Translation: CASSLSTGNQPQHF.

V gene TRBV6-5 combines with J gene TRBJ1-6, with 7 bases that match TRBD1. V dropped 4 bases and J dropped 10; count of bases not matched to a gene: 7. This CDR3 spans 14 amino acids. Germline V gives CDR1 MNHEY, CDR2 SVGAGI. The chain's CDR3 is CASSFDRAKSPLHF. The CDR3 nucleotides read TGTGCCAGCAGTTTCGACAGGGCGAAATCACCCCTCCACTTT.

The chain carries TRBV28 and TRBJ1-5; no clear D. V was trimmed by 3 bases and J by 9 bases, leaving 9 bases between them. CDR1 and CDR2 (germline): MDHEN, SYDVKM. There are 12 residues in the CDR3. In DNA, the CDR3 is TGTGCCAGCAGTTTCGAACCGGGGCCCCAGCATTTT. Encoded protein: CASSFEPGPQHF.

The gene calls are TRBV18 and TRBJ2-5; D is perhaps TRBD1 (5 bases). This CDR3 comprises 15 residues. V lost 1 base to trimming and J lost 9 bases, with 18 bases between them. Looked up from germline, CDR1 is KGHSH and CDR2 is LQKENI. CDR3 DNA sequence: TGTGCCAGCTCACCACTTGTAAGGGGCCCAGGAGCCCAGTACTTC. Residues: CASSPLVRGPGAQYF.

V is TRBV2 and J is TRBJ1-4; 11 bases match TRBD1. This CDR3 contains 15 residues. Germline V gives CDR1 SNHLY, CDR2 FYNNEI. J was trimmed by 3 bases and V by 5 bases; bases with no gene match: 2. The CDR3 is CASSWDRGANEKLFF. Written as DNA, the CDR3 is TGTGCCAGCAGTTGGGACAGGGGGGCTAATGAAAAACTGTTTTTT.

This chain connects TRBV19 to TRBJ2-7, with D possibly being TRBD1 (7 bases). The CDR3 extends over 17 amino acids. The germline V gene has CDR1 LNHDA and CDR2 SQIVND (reference sequence). With 4 bases removed from V and 2 bases from J, the gap between germline ends came to 21 bases. The CDR3 region has the DNA TGTGCCAGTAGTAGGCGGGACAGAGAGGTAGTCCCCTACGAGCAGTACTTC. Its translation is CASSRRDREVVPYEQYF.

The chain combines TRBV5-6 with TRBJ2-7, with a weak D call TRBD1 (6 bases). The germline CDR1 and CDR2 sequences are SGHDT and YYEEEE. Trimming removed 4 bases from V and 0 bases from J, with 14 bases in between. This CDR3 comprises 15 residues. As DNA, the CDR3 is TGTGCCAGCAGCCACTCCACAGGGATCTCCTACGAGCAGTACTTC. This codes for CASSHSTGISYEQYF.

This clone was counted ten times or more. The V gene is TRBV30, the J gene TRBJ1-1; D possibly corresponds to TRBD1 (5 bases). From germline, CDR1 is GTSNPN and CDR2 SVGIG (reference sequence). V lost 6 bases to trimming and J lost 1 base, with 12 bases between them. This CDR3 spans 13 amino acids. The CDR3 loop reads CACRPTANTEAFF. DNA for the CDR3: TGTGCCTGCAGGCCGACAGCGAACACTGAAGCTTTCTTT.

CDR3 sequence (DNA): TGCAGCGTTGAAGGGACAGCGCCGAACGGCCACACCTTC. It translates to CSVEGTAPNGHTF. The V gene is TRBV29-1, the J gene TRBJ1-2; D may be TRBD1 (6 bases). V lost 1 base, J lost 12 bases, and 18 bases lay in between. Germline V gives CDR1 SQVTM, CDR2 ANQGSEA. CDR3 size: 13 residues.

The chain links TRBV29-1 to TRBJ1-2; D is uncertain. Trimming shortened V by 7 bases and J by 3 bases, and 9 bases separated the two germline ends. CDR1 is SQVTM, CDR2 ANQGSEA, per germline. This CDR3 has 11 residues. In DNA, the CDR3 is TGCAGCGCCGGAACAGACTATGGCTACACCTTC. Protein: CSAGTDYGYTF.

The chain uses TRBV7-2 and TRBJ2-7, with 7 bases that match TRBD1. Trimming cost V 1 base and J 4 bases; bases outside gene matches: 10. The germline gives CDR1 SGHTA, CDR2 FQGNSA. This CDR3 has 16 residues. In DNA form, the CDR3 reads TGTGCCAGCAGCTTAGTGGTCGGGACAGAGGGGTACGAGCAGTACTTC. This translates into CASSLVVGTEGYEQYF.

V gene TRBV27 combines with J gene TRBJ2-5; no reliable D call. The CDR3 spans 14 residues. The germline CDR1 and CDR2 sequences are MNHEY and SMNVEV (reference sequence). V was pared by 5 bases and J by 2 bases, with 12 bases between. CDR3 in amino acids: CASSPQRWQETQYF. DNA for the CDR3: TGTGCCAGCAGTCCTCAGAGGTGGCAAGAGACCCAGTACTTC.

The chain couples TRBV6-6 to TRBJ1-5; 9 bases agree with TRBD1. CDR3 length: 13 residues. The V and J ends lost 5 bases and 6 bases, in that order; junction bases with no gene match: 2. Per germline, CDR1 MNHNY and CDR2 SVGAGI (reference sequence). The CDR3 loop reads CASSRDRVQPQHF. The CDR3 coding sequence is TGTGCCAGCAGTAGGGACAGGGTTCAGCCCCAGCATTTT.

CDR3 bases: TGTGCCAGCGAGTCTGGGGCAGGGGGCTGGTTCGAGAATGAGCAGTTCTTC. Its translation is CASESGAGGWFENEQFF. This chain links TRBV11-2 with TRBJ2-1, with TRBD1 matching over 8 bases. Germline CDR1 reads SGHAT; CDR2 reads FQNNGV. The trim removed 8 bases at V and 7 bases at J, leaving 19 bases unmatched. The CDR3 covers 17 residues.

The chain joins TRBV11-2 to TRBJ2-5; 7 bases match TRBD1. CDR1 and CDR2 from the germline V gene are SGHAT and FQNNGV. After removal of 6 bases from V and 1 base from J, the junction contained 5 bases not matched to a gene. This CDR3 is built from 14 residues. The CDR3 reads CASSSSGGQETQYF. CDR3 in DNA: TGTGCCAGCAGTTCTTCAGGGGGCCAAGAGACCCAGTACTTC.

This chain links TRBV6-6 with TRBJ1-1; possibly TRBD1 for D (6 bases). Trimming removed 8 bases from V and 6 bases from J, with 16 bases in between. The germline gives CDR1 MNHNY, CDR2 SVGAGI (reference sequence). CDR3 length: 13 residues. This CDR3 reads CASLSPGGAEAFF. CDR3 sequence (DNA): TGTGCCAGCCTATCCCCGGGGGGCGCTGAAGCTTTCTTT.

V usage is TRBV28 and J usage is TRBJ2-1, with D possibly TRBD2 on 5 matching bases. Germline-derived CDR1 and CDR2 are MDHEN and SYDVKM. Trimming cost V 1 base and J 8 bases, with 24 bases left between them. CDR3 size: 18 residues. DNA of the CDR3: TGTGCCAGCAGTTTATACCGAAGGCTAGGCGAAGTTAGCGATGAGCAGTTCTTC. This sequence encodes CASSLYRRLGEVSDEQFF.

The V gene is TRBV4-1, the J gene TRBJ2-3; 9 bases map to TRBD1. CDR3 length: 17 amino acids. The V gene's germline CDR1 is MGHRA and CDR2 YSYEKL. J lost 3 bases, V lost 4 bases, and 11 bases had no gene match. The CDR3, as DNA: TGCGCCAGCAGCCGGCAGAGGGGCGGACAGGGGACAGATACGCAGTATTTT. Protein product: CASSRQRGGQGTDTQYF.

This sequence joins TRBV19 and TRBJ1-2; 7 nucleotides line up with TRBD1. The junction had 3 bases not matched to a gene; V was cut back by 4 bases and J by 4 bases. The CDR3 is made up of 13 amino acids. Germline V lookup: CDR1 LNHDA, CDR2 SQIVND (reference sequence). The CDR3 reads CASSTGQVYGYTF. The CDR3, as DNA: TGTGCCAGTAGTACCGGACAGGTCTATGGCTACACCTTC.

Turning to this clone: Within the sample, other DNA sequences also encode this same CDR3. The chain has TRBV7-2 and TRBJ1-5; 7 nucleotides align to TRBD1. Germline CDR1 SGHTA, CDR2 FQGNSA. Trimming cost V 1 base and J 5 bases; bases outside gene matches: 2. This CDR3 has 14 residues. CDR3 in amino acids: CASSLGQGYQPQHF. The CDR3 coding sequence is TGTGCCAGCAGCTTAGGACAGGGTTATCAGCCCCAGCATTTT.

The genes are TRBV30 and TRBJ2-6, with no clear D. The CDR3 loop spans 12 amino acids. The V and J ends lost 7 bases and 1 base respectively, with 5 bases between them. Germline V gene sequence: CDR1 GTSNPN, CDR2 SVGIG (reference sequence). The CDR3 region has the DNA TGTGCCTCCCCATCTGGGGCCAACGTCCTGACTTTC. The encoded protein is CASPSGANVLTF.

The V call is TRBV19, the J call TRBJ2-6; D is uncertain. Germline V gene lookup returns CDR1 LNHDA and CDR2 SQIVND (reference sequence). The CDR3 contains 18 residues. Deletions cut 3 bases from V and 0 bases from J, with 15 bases between. CDR3 region: CASSIFVGGRSGANVLTF. DNA of the CDR3: TGTGCCAGTAGTATTTTTGTTGGCGGCCGCTCTGGGGCCAACGTCCTGACTTTC.

The rearrangement links TRBV5-4 to TRBJ2-2, with 8 bases aligning to TRBD1. V shed 4 bases, J shed 1 base, and the junction held 3 bases outside the gene matches. Germline CDR1 reads SGHNT; CDR2 reads YYREEE (reference sequence). The CDR3 sequence is 15 residues long. In nucleotides, the CDR3 is TGTGCCAGCAGCCTAGGACAGGGGAACACCGGGGAGCTGTTTTTT. Its protein is CASSLGQGNTGELFF.

The chain joins TRBV6-2 or TRBV6-3 to TRBJ1-2; weak D call: TRBD1 (6 bases). The CDR3 is 17 amino acids. Germline CDR1 and CDR2: MNHEY and SVGEGT. V lost 0 bases and J 7 bases, leaving 21 bases between the germline ends. The CDR3 region is CASSYSSVGRGRSGYTF. CDR3 DNA: TGTGCCAGCAGTTACTCGAGCGTTGGCAGGGGCCGCTCTGGCTACACCTTC.